Sequencing of this T cell receptor beta chain was carried out in a study of blood T cells in healthy people across ages. This clonotype was detected many times. Through a sample-barcoded 5' primer and a J-beta primer mix, a second PCR was run for 7 to 11 cycles. TCRdb analysed the 5' RACE reads with MiXCR anew, one entry per CDR3 protein. The data contain 1 million to 1.2 million distinct CDR3 sequences, more than 30% of them singletons. Germline CDR1 is DFQATT and CDR2 is SNEGSKA (reference sequence). The CDR3 contains 15 residues. Trimming cost V 1 base and J 3 bases, with 15 bases left between them.

V gene TRBV20-1 combines with J gene TRBJ1-2; the D is unclear. This sequence was found in a man aged 18 to 30 in good health. Sequencing was carried out using blood. The CDR3 DNA sequence: TGCAGTGCTAGAGCTTTACCAGGACGATACTATGGCTACACCTTC. Translated, it gives CSARALPGRYYGYTF.